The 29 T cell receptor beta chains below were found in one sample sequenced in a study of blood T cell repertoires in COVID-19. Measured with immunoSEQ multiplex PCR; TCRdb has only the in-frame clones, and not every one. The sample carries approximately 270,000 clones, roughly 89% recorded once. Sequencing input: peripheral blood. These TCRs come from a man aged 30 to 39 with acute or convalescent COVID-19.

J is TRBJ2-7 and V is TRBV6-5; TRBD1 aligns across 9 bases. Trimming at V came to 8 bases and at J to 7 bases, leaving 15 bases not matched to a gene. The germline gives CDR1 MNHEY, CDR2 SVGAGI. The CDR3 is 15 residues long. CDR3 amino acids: CASFGRDRAVEEQYF. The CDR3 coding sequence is TGTGCCAGCTTTGGACGGGACAGGGCCGTGGAAGAGCAGTACTTC.

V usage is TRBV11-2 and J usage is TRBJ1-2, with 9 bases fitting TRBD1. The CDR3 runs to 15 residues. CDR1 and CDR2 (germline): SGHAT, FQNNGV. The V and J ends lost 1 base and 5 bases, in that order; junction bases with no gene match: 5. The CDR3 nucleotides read TGTGCCAGCAGCTTAGCAAGACAGGGGGGGTATGGCTACACCTTC. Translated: CASSLARQGGYGYTF.

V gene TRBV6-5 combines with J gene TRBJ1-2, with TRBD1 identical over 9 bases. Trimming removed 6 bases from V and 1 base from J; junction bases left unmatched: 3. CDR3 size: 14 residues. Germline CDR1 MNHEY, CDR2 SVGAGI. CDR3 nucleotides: TGTGCCAGCAGGGACAGGGGCCATAACTATGGCTACACCTTC. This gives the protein CASRDRGHNYGYTF.

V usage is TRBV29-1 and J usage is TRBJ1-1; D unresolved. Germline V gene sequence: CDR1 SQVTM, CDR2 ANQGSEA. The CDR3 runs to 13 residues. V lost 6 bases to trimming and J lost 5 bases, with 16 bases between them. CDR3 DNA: TGCAGCGTAGAGGTCCATTCAGATACTGAAGCTTTCTTT. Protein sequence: CSVEVHSDTEAFF.

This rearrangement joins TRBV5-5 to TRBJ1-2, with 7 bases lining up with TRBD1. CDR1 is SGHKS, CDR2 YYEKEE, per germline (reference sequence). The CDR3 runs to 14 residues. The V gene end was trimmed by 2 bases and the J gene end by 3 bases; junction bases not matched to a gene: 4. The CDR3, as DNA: TGTGCCAGCAGCTTTAGGCAGGGGGACTATGGCTACACCTTC. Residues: CASSFRQGDYGYTF.

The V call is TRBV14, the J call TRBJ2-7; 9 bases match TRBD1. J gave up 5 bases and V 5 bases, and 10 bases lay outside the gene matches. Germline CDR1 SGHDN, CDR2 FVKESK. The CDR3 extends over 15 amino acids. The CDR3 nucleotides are TGTGCCAGCAGCGACGGGACAGGGAAGTTCAACGAGCAGTACTTC. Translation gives CASSDGTGKFNEQYF.

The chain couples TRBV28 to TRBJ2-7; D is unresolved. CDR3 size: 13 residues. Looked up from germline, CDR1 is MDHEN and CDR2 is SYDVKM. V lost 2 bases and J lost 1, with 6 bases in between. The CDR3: CASSLRISYEQYF. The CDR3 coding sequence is TGTGCCAGCAGTTTACGTATTTCCTACGAGCAGTACTTC. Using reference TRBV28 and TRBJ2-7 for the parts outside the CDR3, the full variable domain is DVKVTQSSRYLVKRTGEKVFLECVQDMDHENMFWYRQDPGLGLRLIYFSYDVKMKEKGDIPEGYSVSREKKERFSLILESASTNQTSMYLCASSLRISYEQYFGPGTRLTVT.

The CDR3 coding sequence is TGTGCTAGTGGTTTGGTAAGGGACATCCTTTCCCCTTATAACTCCTACAATGAGCAGTTCTTC. Translating gives CASGLVRDILSPYNSYNEQFF. The chain uses TRBV12-5 and TRBJ2-1; weak D call: TRBD1 (6 bases). The V gene's germline CDR1 is LGHNT and CDR2 FRNRAP. The CDR3 consists of 21 residues. The germline V and J ends were trimmed by 0 bases and 0 bases, with 24 bases remaining between them.

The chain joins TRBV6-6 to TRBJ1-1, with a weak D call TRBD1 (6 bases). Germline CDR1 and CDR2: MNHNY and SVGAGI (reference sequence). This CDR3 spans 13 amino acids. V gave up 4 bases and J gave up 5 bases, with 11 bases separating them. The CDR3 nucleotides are TGTGCCAGCAGTTTTTCCAGGGGAACTGAAGCTTTCTTT. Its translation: CASSFSRGTEAFF.

The CDR3 DNA reads TGTGCCAGCAGTCCGGGGGACCCTGGAAACACCATATATTTT. It yields the protein CASSPGDPGNTIYF. The chain is built from TRBV2 and TRBJ1-3, with TRBD1 as a possible D gene (5 bases). This CDR3 spans 14 amino acids. Per the germline V gene, CDR1 is SNHLY and CDR2 is FYNNEI. The V and J ends lost 5 bases and 2 bases respectively, with 10 bases between them.

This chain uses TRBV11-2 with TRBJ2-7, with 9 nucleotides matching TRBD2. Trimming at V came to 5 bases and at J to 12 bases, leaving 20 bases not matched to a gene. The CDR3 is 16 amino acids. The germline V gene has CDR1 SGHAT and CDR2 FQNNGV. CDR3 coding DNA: TGTGCCAGCAGCCCGATCTGGCGGACTAGCGTACCGACTGGGTACTTC. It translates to CASSPIWRTSVPTGYF.

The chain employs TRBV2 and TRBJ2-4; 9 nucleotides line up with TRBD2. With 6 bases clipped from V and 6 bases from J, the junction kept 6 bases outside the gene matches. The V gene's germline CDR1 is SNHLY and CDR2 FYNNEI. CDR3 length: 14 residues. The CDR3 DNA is TGTGCCAGCAGCGACAGCGGGAGGCTAAACATTCAGTACTTC. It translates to CASSDSGRLNIQYF.

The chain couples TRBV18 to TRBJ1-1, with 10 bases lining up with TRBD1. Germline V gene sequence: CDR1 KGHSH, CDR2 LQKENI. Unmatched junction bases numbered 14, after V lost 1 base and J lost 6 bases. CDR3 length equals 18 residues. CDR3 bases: TGTGCCAGCTCACCACAGTGGACAGGGGGTATGGGGACGGCTGAAGCTTTCTTT. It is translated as CASSPQWTGGMGTAEAFF. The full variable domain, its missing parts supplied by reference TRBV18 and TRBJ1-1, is NAGVMQNPRHLVRRRGQEARLRCSPMKGHSHVYWYRQLPEEGLKFMVYLQKENIIDESGMPKERFSAEFPKEGPSILRIQQVVRGDSAAYFCASSPQWTGGMGTAEAFFGQGTRLTVV.

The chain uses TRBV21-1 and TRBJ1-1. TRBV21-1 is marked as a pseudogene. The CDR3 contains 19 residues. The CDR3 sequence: CASSKPTKRQRGVNTEAFF. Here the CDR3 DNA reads TGTGCCAGCAGCAAACCAACTAAGAGACAGCGGGGAGTGAACACTGAAGCTTTCTTT.

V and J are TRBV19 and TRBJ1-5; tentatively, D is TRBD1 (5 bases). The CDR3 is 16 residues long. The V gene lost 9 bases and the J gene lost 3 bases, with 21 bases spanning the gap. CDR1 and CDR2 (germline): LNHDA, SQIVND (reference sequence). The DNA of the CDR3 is TGTGCCAGCCCATACCAGGGAACGGTAATCAATCAGCCCCAGCATTTT. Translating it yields CASPYQGTVINQPQHF.

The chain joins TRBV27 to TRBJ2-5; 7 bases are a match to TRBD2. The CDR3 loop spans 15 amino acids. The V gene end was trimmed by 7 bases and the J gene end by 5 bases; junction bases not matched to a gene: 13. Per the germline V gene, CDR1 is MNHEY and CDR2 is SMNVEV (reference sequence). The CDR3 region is CASKGGRGGWETQYF. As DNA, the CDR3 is TGTGCCAGCAAGGGAGGGCGGGGAGGTTGGGAGACCCAGTACTTC.

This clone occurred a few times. CDR3 amino acids: CASSFSGTYNEQFF. As DNA, the CDR3 is TGTGCCAGCAGCTTCAGCGGGACCTACAATGAGCAGTTCTTC. V usage is TRBV5-6 and J usage is TRBJ2-1; 7 positions match TRBD2. Germline V gene data show CDR1 as SGHDT and CDR2 as YYEEEE. With V trimmed by 2 bases and J by 2 bases, 1 base remained unmatched. The CDR3 has 14 amino acids. Looking up the rest from reference TRBV5-6 and TRBJ2-1 gives the full variable domain: DAGVTQSPTHLIKTRGQQVTLRCSPKSGHDTVSWYQQALGQGPQFIFQYYEEEERQRGNFPDRFSGHQFPNYSSELNVNALLLGDSALYLCASSFSGTYNEQFFGPGTRLTVL.

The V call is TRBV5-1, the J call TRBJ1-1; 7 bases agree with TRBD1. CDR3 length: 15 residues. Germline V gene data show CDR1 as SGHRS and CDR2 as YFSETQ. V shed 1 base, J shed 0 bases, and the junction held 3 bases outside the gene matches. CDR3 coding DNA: TGCGCCAGCAGCTTGACGACAGGGCTGAACACTGAAGCTTTCTTT. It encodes CASSLTTGLNTEAFF.

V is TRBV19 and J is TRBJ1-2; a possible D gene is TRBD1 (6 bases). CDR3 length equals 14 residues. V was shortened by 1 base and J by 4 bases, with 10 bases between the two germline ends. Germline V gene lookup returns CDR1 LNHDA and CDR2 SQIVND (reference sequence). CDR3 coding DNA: TGTGCCAGTAGTATAGCAGGGGCCGGCTATGGCTACACCTTC. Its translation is CASSIAGAGYGYTF. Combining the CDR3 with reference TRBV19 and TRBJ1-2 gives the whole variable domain DGGITQSPKYLFRKEGQNVTLSCEQNLNHDAMYWYRQDPGQGLRLIYYSQIVNDFQKGDIAEGYSVSREKKESFPLTVTSAQKNPTAFYLCASSIAGAGYGYTFGSGTRLTVV.

The CDR3: CASSPGQPTGELFF. The DNA of the CDR3 is TGTGCCAGCAGCCCTGGACAGCCCACCGGGGAGCTGTTTTTT. The rearrangement joins TRBV7-3 to TRBJ2-2; TRBD1 might be the D (6 bases). Trimming took 5 bases from V and 4 from J, leaving 11 bases between them. The germline gives CDR1 SGHTA, CDR2 FQGTGA. CDR3 length equals 14 residues.

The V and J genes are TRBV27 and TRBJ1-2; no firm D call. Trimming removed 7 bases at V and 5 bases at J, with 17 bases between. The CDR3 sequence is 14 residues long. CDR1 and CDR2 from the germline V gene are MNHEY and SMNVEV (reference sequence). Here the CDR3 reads CASTTSPGRYGYTF. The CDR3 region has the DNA TGTGCCAGCACCACCTCGCCAGGCCGATATGGCTACACCTTC.

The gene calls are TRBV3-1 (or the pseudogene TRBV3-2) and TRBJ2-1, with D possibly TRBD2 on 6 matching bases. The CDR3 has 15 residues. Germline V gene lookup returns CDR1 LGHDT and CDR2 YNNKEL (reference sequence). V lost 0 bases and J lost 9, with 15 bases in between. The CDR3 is CASSQEPLGSFEQFF. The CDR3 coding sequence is TGTGCCAGCAGCCAAGAGCCCCTCGGGAGTTTTGAGCAGTTCTTC.

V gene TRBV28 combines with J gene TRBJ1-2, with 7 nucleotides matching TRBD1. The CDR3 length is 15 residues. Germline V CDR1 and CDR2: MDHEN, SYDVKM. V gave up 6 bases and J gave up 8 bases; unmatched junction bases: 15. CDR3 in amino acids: CASSLTAYRGGGYTF. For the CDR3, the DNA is TGTGCCAGCAGCCTAACGGCCTACAGGGGCGGGGGCTACACCTTC.

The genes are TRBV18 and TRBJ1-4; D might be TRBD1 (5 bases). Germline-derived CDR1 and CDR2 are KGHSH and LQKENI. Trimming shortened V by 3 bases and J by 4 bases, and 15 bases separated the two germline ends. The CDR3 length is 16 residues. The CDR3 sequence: CASSPGGKTFNEKLFF. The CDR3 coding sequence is TGTGCCAGCTCACCCGGGGGGAAAACTTTTAATGAAAAACTGTTTTTT.

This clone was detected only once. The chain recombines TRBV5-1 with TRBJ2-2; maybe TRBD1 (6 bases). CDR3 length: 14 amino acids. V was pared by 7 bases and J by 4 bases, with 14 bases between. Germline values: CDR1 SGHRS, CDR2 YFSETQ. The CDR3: CASSGTPLTGELFF. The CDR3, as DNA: TGCGCCAGCTCCGGGACACCTCTCACCGGGGAGCTGTTTTTT.

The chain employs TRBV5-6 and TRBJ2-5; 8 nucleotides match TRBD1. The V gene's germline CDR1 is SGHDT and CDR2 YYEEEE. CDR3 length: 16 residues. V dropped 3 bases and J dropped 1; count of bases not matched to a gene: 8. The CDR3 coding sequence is TGTGCCAGCAGCTCGCAAATTGACAGGGGCCAAGAGACCCAGTACTTC. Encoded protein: CASSSQIDRGQETQYF.

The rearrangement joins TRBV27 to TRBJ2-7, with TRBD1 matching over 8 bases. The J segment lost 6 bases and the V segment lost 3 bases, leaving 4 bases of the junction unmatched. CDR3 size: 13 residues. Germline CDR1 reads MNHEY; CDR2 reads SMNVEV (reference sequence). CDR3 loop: CASSLDRVSEQYF. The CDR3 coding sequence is TGTGCCAGCAGTTTGGACAGGGTGAGCGAGCAGTACTTC.

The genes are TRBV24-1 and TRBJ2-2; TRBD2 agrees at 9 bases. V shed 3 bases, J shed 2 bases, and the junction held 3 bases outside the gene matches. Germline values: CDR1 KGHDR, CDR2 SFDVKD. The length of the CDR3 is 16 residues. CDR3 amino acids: CATSDNSGGNTGELFF. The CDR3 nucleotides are TGTGCCACCAGTGATAATAGCGGGGGAAACACCGGGGAGCTGTTTTTT.

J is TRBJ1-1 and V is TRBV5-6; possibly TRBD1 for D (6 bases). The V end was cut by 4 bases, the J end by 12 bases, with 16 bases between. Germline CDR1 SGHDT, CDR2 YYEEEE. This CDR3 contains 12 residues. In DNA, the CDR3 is TGTGCCAGCAGCCTGTCCGCAGGGACATCTTTCTTT. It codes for CASSLSAGTSFF.